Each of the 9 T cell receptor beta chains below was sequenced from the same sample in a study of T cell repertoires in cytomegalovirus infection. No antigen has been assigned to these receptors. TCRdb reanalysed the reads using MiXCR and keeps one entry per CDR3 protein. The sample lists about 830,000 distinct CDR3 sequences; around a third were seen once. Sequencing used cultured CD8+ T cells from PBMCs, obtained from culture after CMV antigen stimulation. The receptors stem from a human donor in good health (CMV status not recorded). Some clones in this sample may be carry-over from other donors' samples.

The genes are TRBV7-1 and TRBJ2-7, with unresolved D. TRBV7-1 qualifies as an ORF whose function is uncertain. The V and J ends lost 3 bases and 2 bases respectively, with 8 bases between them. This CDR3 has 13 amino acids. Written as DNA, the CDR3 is TGTGCCAGCAGCTCCCCCGGCACCTACGAGCAGTACGTC. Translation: CASSSPGTYEQYV.

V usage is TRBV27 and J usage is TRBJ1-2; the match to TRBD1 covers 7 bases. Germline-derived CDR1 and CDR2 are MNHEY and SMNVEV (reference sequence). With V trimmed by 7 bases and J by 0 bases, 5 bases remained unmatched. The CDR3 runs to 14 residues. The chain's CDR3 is CASTMTGSNYGYTF. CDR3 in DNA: TGTGCCAGCACCATGACAGGGTCTAACTATGGCTACACCTTC.

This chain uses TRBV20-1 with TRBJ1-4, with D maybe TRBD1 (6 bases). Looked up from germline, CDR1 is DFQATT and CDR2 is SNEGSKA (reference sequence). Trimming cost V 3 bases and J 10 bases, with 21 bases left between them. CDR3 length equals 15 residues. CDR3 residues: CSARGRADSGVKLFF. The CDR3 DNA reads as TGCAGTGCTAGGGGTCGTGCGGACAGTGGTGTAAAACTGTTTTTT.

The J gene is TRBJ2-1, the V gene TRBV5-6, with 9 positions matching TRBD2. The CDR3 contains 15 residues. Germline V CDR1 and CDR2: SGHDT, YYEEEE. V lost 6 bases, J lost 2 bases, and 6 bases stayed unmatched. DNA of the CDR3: TGTGCCAGCAAACATAGCGGGGGTGCCTACAATGAGCAGTTCTTC. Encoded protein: CASKHSGGAYNEQFF.

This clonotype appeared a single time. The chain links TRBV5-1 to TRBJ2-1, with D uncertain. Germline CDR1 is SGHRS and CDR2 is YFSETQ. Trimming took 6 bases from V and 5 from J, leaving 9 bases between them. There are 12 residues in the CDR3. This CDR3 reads CASKADDNEQFF. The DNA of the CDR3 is TGCGCCAGCAAGGCGGATGACAATGAGCAGTTCTTC.

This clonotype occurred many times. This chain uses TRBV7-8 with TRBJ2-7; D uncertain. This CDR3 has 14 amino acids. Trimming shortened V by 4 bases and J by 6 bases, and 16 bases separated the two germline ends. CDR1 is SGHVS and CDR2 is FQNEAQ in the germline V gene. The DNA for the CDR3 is TGTGCCAGCAGCTCGGACCTAGAGGTGGGCGAGCAGTACTTC. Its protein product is CASSSDLEVGEQYF.

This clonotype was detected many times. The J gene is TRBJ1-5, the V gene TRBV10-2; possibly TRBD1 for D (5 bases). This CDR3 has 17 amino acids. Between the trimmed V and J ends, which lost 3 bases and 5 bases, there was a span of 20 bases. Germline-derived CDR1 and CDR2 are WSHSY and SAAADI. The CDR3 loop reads CASSDFPGKRGDQPQHF. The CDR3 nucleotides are TGCGCCAGCAGTGATTTTCCAGGGAAGAGGGGCGATCAGCCCCAGCATTTT.

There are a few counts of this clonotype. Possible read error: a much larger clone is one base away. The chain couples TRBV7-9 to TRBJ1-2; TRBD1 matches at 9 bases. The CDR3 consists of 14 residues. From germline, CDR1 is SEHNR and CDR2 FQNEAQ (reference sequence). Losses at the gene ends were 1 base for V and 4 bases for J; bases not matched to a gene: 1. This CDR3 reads CASSLVDRGYGYTF. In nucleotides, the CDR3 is TGTGCCAGCAGCTTAGTGGACAGGGGCTATGGCTACACCTTC.

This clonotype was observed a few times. CDR3 amino acids: CASRPGKSNEKLFF. CDR3 DNA: TGTGCCAGCAGGCCAGGCAAATCTAATGAAAAACTGTTTTTT. The chain links TRBV12-3 or TRBV12-4 to TRBJ1-4, with D unclear. The CDR3 loop spans 14 amino acids. Trimming removed 6 bases at V and 3 bases at J, with 11 bases between.